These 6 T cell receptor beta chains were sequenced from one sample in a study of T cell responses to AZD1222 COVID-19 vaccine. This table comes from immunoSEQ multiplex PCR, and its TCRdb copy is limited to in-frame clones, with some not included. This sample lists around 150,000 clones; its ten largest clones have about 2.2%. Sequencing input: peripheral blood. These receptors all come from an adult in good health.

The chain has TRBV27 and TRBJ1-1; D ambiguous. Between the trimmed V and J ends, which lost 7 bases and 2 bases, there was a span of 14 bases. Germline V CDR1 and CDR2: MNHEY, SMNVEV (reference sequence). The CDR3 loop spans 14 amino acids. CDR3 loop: CASNPHRVNTEAFF. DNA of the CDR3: TGTGCCAGCAACCCACACCGGGTCAACACTGAAGCTTTCTTT.

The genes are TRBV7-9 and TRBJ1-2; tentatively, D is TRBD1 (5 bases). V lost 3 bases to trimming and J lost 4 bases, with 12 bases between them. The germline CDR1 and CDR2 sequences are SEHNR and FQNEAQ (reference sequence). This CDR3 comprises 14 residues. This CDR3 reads CASSLGGETYGYTF. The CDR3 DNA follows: TGTGCCAGCAGCTTGGGGGGGGAGACCTATGGCTACACCTTC. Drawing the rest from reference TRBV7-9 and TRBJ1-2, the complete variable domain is DTGVSQNPRHKITKRGQNVTFRCDPISEHNRLYWYRQTLGQGPEFLTYFQNEAQLEKSRLLSDRFSAERPKGSFSTLEIQRTEQGDSAMYLCASSLGGETYGYTFGSGTRLTVV.

Here the CDR3 reads CASSQTSGHTGELFF. CDR3 DNA: TGCGCCAGCAGTCAAACTAGCGGACACACCGGGGAGCTGTTTTTT. The J gene is TRBJ2-2, the V gene TRBV5-1, with 8 bases fitting TRBD2. The germline gives CDR1 SGHRS, CDR2 YFSETQ. V trimming: 5 bases; J trimming: 3 bases; junction bases outside the gene matches: 6. The CDR3 runs 15 residues.

CDR3 nucleotide sequence: TGTGCCAGCAGCCCAAGGTGGAGGAACACCGGGGAGCTGTTTTTT. Protein sequence: CASSPRWRNTGELFF. This chain connects TRBV9 to TRBJ2-2; unclear D gene. With 4 bases removed from V and 1 base from J, the gap between germline ends came to 11 bases. Germline CDR1 SGDLS, CDR2 YYNGEE. The CDR3 consists of 15 residues.

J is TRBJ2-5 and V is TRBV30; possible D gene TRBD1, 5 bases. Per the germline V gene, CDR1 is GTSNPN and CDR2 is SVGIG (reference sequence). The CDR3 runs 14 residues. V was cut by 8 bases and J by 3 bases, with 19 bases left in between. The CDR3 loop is CATGWPRVEETQYF. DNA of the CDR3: TGTGCCACCGGGTGGCCCAGGGTAGAAGAGACCCAGTACTTC.

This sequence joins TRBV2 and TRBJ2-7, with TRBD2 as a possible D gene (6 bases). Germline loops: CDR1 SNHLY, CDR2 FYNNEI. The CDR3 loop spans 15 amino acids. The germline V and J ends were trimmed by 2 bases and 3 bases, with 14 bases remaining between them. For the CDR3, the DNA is TGTGCCAGCAGTGAATCCGGGCGGGGAGGCTACGAGCAGTACTTC. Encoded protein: CASSESGRGGYEQYF.